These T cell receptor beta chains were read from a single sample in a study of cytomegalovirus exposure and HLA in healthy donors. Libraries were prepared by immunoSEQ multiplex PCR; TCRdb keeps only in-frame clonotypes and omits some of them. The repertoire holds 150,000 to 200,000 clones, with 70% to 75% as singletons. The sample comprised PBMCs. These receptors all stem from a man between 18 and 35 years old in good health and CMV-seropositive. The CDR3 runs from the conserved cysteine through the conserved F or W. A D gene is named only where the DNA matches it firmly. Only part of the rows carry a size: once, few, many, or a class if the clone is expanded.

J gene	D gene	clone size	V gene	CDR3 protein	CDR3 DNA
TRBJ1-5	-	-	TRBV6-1	CASSLEGVTTAQHF	TGTGCCAGCAGTCTGGAAGGGGTGACAACGGCCCAGCATTTT
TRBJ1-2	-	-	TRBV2	CASSDWADYGYTF	TGTGCCAGCAGTGACTGGGCAGACTATGGCTACACCTTC
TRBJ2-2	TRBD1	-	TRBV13	CASSTSSDRAASTGELFF	TGTGCCAGCAGCACTTCCTCGGACAGGGCGGCGAGCACCGGGGAGCTGTTTTTT
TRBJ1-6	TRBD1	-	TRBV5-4	CASSLAPPGQGGSPLHF	TGTGCCAGCAGCTTAGCCCCCCCGGGACAGGGCGGTTCACCCCTCCACTTT
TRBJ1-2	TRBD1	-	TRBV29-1	CSVVTGGDGYTF	TGCAGCGTTGTCACAGGGGGTGATGGCTACACCTTC
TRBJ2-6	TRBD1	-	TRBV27	CASSLAYRGQPSSGANVLTF	TGTGCCAGCAGTTTGGCTTATCGGGGACAGCCGAGCTCTGGGGCCAACGTCCTGACTTTC
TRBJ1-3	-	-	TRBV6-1	CASSDPTGTGNTIYF	TGTGCCAGCAGTGATCCAACAGGGACTGGAAACACCATATATTTT
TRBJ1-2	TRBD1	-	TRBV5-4	CASSLATGDYGYTF	TGTGCCAGCAGCTTGGCGACAGGGGACTATGGCTACACCTTC
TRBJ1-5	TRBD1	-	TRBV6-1	CASSTDSGGGQPQHF	TGTGCCAGCTCCACCGACTCAGGGGGAGGTCAGCCCCAGCATTTT
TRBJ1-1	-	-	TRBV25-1	CASSESGEAFF	TGTGCCAGCAGTGAATCCGGGGAAGCTTTCTTT
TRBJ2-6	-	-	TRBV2	CASSAEAAAGANVLTF	TGTGCCAGCAGTGCCGAAGCTGCGGCGGGGGCCAACGTCCTGACTTTC
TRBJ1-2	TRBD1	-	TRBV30	CAWTLQGVRYGYTF	TGTGCCTGGACCCTACAGGGGGTCCGATATGGCTACACCTTC
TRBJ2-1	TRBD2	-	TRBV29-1	CSVDERTSGRRGYNEQFF	TGCAGCGTTGACGAGAGAACTAGCGGGAGGAGAGGCTACAATGAGCAGTTCTTC
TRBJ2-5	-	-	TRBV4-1	CASSPSPGYETQYF	TGCGCCAGCAGCCCTTCCCCGGGATACGAGACCCAATACTTC
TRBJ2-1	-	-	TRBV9	CASSDRVSSYNEQFF	TGTGCCAGCAGTGACCGGGTCAGCTCCTACAATGAGCAGTTCTTC
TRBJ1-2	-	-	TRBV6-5	CASRKQGSYGYTF	TGTGCCAGCAGGAAACAGGGTAGCTATGGCTACACCTTC
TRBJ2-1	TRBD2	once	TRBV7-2	CASSILAGGLNEQFF	TGTGCCAGCAGTATATTAGCGGGAGGGCTTAATGAGCAGTTCTTC
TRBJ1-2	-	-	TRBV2	CASSEPDSYGYTF	TGTGCCAGCAGTGAACCGGACAGCTATGGCTACACCTTC
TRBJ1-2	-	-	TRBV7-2	CASSLRQHGYTF	TGTGCCAGCAGCTTAAGACAGCATGGCTACACCTTC
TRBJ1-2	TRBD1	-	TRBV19	CASSSAGTGLANYGYTF	TGTGCCAGTAGTTCGGCCGGGACAGGATTAGCTAACTATGGCTACACCTTC
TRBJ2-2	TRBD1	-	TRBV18	CASSPRDRGSNTGELFF	TGTGCCAGCTCACCAAGGGACAGGGGATCGAACACCGGGGAGCTGTTTTTT
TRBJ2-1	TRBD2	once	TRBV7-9	CASSFRAGGQVNEQFF	TGTGCCAGCAGCTTTCGGGCGGGAGGGCAGGTCAATGAGCAGTTCTTC
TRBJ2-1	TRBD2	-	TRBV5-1	CASSSTSGGNYNEQFF	TGCGCCAGCAGCAGCACTAGCGGAGGGAACTACAATGAGCAGTTCTTC
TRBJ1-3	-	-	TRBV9	CASSVQGSSGNTIYF	TGTGCCAGCAGCGTTCAGGGTAGCTCTGGAAACACCATATATTTT
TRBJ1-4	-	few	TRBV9	CASTPGATNEKLFF	TGTGCCAGCACCCCCGGGGCAACTAATGAAAAACTGTTTTTT
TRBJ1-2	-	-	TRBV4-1	CASSPREGQGYGYTF	TGCGCCAGCAGCCCGCGGGAGGGGCAAGGCTATGGCTACACCTTC
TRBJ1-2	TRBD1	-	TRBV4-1	CASSQGQINRDRYFNSGYTF	TGCGCCAGCAGCCAAGGACAAATAAACCGGGACAGGTATTTCAATAGTGGCTACACCTTC
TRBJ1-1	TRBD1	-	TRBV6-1	CASSVRQGGDAFF	TGTGCCAGCAGTGTTAGACAGGGCGGGGACGCTTTCTTT
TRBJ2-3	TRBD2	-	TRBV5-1	CASSFEGRAVDTQYF	TGCGCCAGCAGCTTCGAGGGGAGGGCCGTAGATACGCAGTATTTT
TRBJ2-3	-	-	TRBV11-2	CASREIGGAGDTQYF	TGTGCCAGCAGGGAGATAGGCGGGGCGGGAGATACGCAGTATTTT
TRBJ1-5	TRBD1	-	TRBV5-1	CASSLGPSTGGNQPQHF	TGCGCCAGCAGCTTGGGGCCCTCGACAGGGGGCAATCAGCCCCAGCATTTT
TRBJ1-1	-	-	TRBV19	CASQDRRGRGTEAFF	TGTGCCAGTCAGGATCGACGGGGTCGAGGCACTGAAGCTTTCTTT
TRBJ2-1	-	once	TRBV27	CASSFGGSVYNEQFF	TGTGCCAGCAGTTTTGGGGGGAGTGTGTACAATGAGCAGTTCTTC
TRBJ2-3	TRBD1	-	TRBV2	CASKQGAHTDTQYF	TGTGCCAGCAAACAGGGGGCCCACACAGATACGCAGTATTTT
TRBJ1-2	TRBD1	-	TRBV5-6	CASSSDRGLGGYTF	TGTGCCAGCAGCTCGGACAGGGGTTTAGGTGGCTACACCTTC
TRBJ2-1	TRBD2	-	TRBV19	CASSSGRAGNEQFF	TGTGCCAGTAGTAGCGGGAGGGCCGGTAATGAGCAGTTCTTC
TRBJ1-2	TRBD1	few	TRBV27	CASSNGQGPYGYTF	TGTGCCAGCAGTAACGGACAGGGGCCCTATGGCTACACCTTC
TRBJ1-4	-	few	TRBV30	CAWSVRGMGEKLFF	TGTGCCTGGAGTGTACGGGGGATGGGTGAAAAACTGTTTTTT
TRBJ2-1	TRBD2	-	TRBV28	CASSSGLAGEWSYNEQFF	TGTGCCAGCAGTTCGGGCCTAGCGGGAGAATGGTCCTACAATGAGCAGTTCTTC